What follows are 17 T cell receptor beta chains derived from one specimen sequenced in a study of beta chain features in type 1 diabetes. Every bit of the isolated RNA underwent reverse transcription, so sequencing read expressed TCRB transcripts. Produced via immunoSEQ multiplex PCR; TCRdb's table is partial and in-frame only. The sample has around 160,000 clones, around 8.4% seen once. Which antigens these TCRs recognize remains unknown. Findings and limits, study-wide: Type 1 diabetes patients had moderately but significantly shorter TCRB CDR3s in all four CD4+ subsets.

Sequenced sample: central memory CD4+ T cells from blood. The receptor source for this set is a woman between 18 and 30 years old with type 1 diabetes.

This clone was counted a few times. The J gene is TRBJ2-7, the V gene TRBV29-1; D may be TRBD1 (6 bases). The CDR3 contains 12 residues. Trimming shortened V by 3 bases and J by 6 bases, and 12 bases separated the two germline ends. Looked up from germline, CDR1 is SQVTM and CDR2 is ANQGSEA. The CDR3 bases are TGCAGCGTTGATGCAGGGGCTGGCGAGCAGTACTTC. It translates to CSVDAGAGEQYF.

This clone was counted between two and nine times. CDR3 region: CASSPPGLDRGYGYTF. In nucleotides, the CDR3 is TGTGCCAGCTCACCACCCGGCCTGGACAGGGGCTATGGCTACACCTTC. The J gene is TRBJ1-2, the V gene TRBV18, with TRBD1 matching over 9 bases. The CDR3 spans 16 residues. Trimming at V came to 0 bases and at J to 4 bases, leaving 6 bases not matched to a gene. From germline, CDR1 is KGHSH and CDR2 LQKENI.

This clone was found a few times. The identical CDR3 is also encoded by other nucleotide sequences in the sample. The DNA of the CDR3 is TGTGCCATCAGCCTCCAGGGGGGAGGAGAGACCCAGTACTTC. This codes for CAISLQGGGETQYF. This sequence joins TRBV10-3 and TRBJ2-5, with D tentatively TRBD1 (7 bases). Germline V gene data show CDR1 as ENHRY and CDR2 as SYGVKD. Trimming removed 6 bases from V and 4 bases from J, with 15 bases in between. The CDR3 loop spans 14 amino acids.

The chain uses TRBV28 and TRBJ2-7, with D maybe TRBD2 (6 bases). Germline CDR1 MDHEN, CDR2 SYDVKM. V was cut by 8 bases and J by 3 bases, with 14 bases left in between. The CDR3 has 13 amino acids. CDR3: CASHGRMSYEQYF. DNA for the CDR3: TGTGCCAGCCACGGGAGAATGAGCTACGAGCAGTACTTC.

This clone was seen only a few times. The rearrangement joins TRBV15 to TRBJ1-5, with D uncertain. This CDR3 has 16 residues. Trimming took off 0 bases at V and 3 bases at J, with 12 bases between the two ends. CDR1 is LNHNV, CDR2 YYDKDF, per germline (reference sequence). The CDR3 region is CATSREGASVNQPQHF. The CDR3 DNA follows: TGTGCCACCAGCAGAGAGGGCGCCTCGGTCAATCAGCCCCAGCATTTT.

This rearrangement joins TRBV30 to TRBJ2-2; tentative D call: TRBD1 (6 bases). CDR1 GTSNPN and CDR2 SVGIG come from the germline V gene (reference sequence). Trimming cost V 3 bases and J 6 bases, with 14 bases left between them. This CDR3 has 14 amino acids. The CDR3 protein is CAWSPRGSAGELFF. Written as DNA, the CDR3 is TGTGCCTGGAGCCCGAGGGGGAGCGCCGGGGAGCTGTTTTTT. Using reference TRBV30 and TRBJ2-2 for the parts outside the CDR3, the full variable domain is SQTIHQWPATLVQPVGSPLSLECTVEGTSNPNLYWYRQAAGRGLQLLFYSVGIGQISSEVPQNLSASRPQDRQFILSSKKLLLSDSGFYLCAWSPRGSAGELFFGEGSRLTVL.

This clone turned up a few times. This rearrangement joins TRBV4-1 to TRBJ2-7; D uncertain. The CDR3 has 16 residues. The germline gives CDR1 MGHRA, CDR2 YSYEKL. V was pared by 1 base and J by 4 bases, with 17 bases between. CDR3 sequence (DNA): TGCGCCAGCAGCCAAGGCCCAGATCCGTTTCAATACGAGCAGTACTTC. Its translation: CASSQGPDPFQYEQYF.

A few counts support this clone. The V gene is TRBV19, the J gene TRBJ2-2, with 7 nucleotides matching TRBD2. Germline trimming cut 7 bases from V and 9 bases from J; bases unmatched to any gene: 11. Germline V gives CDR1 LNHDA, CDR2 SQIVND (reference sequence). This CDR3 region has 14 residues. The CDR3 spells CASIRAGPVRELFF. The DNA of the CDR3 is TGTGCCAGTATCAGAGCGGGACCAGTCCGGGAGCTGTTTTTT.

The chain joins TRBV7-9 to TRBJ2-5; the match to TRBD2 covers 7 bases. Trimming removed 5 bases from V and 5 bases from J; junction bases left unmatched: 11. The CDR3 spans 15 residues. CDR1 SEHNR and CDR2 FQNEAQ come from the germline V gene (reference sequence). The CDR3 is CASSAGLDHRETQYF. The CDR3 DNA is TGTGCCAGCAGCGCCGGACTAGACCACCGGGAGACCCAGTACTTC.

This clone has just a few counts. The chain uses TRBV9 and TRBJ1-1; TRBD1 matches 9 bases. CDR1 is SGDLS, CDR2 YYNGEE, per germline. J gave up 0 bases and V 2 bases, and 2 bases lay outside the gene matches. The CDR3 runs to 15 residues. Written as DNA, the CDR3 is TGTGCCAGCAGCGTCGGACAGGGGATGAACACTGAAGCTTTCTTT. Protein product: CASSVGQGMNTEAFF.

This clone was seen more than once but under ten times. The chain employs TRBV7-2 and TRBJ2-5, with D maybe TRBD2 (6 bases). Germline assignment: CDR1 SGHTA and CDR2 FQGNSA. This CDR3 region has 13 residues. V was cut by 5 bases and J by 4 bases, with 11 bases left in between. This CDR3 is CASSPIAAETQYF. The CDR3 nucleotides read TGTGCCAGCAGCCCAATAGCGGCAGAGACCCAGTACTTC.

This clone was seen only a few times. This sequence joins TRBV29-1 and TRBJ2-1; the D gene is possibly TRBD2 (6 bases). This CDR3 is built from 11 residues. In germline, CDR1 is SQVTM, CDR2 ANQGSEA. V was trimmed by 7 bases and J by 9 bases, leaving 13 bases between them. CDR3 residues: CSAGDPGEQFF. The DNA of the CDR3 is TGCAGCGCGGGAGATCCAGGTGAGCAGTTCTTC.

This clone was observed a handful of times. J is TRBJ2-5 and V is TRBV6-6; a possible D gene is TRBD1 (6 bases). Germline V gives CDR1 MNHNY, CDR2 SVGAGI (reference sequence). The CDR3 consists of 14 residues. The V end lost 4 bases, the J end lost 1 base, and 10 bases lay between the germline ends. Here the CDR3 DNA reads TGTGCCAGCAGTTTGTCGACAGGCCAAGAGACCCAGTACTTC. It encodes CASSLSTGQETQYF.

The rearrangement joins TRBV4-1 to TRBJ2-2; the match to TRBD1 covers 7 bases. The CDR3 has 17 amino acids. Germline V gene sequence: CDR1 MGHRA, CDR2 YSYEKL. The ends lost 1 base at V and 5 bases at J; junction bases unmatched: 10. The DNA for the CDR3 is TGCGCCAGCAGCCAAGTAGACTTGGGACAGATAACCGGGGAGCTGTTTTTT. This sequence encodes CASSQVDLGQITGELFF.

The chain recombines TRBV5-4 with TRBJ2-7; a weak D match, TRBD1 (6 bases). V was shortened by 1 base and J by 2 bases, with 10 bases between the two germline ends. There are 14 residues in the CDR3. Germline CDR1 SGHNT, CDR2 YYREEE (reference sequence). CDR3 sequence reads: CASSLYAGAYEQYF. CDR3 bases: TGTGCCAGCAGCTTGTACGCAGGGGCCTACGAGCAGTACTTC.

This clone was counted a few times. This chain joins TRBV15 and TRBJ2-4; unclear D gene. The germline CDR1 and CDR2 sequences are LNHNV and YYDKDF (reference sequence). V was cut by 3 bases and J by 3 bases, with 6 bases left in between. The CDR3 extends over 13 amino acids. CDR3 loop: CATSRSLKNIQYF. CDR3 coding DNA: TGTGCCACCAGCAGGTCCCTCAAAAACATTCAGTACTTC.

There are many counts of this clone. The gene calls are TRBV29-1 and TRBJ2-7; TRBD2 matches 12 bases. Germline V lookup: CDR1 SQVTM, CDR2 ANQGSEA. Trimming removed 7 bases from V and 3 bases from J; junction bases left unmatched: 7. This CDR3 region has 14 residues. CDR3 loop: CSALGLAGGYEQYF. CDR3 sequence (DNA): TGCAGCGCCCTGGGACTAGCGGGCGGCTACGAGCAGTACTTC.